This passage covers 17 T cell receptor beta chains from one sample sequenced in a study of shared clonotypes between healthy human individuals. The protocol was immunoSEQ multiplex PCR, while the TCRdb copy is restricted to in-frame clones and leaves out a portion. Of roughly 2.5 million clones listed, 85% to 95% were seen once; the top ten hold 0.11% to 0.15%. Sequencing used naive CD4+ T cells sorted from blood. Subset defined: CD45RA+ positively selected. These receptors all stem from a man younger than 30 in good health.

The CDR3 DNA reads TGTGCCAGCAGCTTTGGGACTAGCGACACCGGGGAGCTGTTTTTT. It codes for CASSFGTSDTGELFF. The chain uses TRBV7-2 and TRBJ2-2; 10 bases line up with TRBD2. The V and J ends lost 3 bases and 3 bases, in that order; junction bases with no gene match: 1. The CDR3 runs 15 residues. Germline assignment: CDR1 SGHTA and CDR2 FQGNSA.

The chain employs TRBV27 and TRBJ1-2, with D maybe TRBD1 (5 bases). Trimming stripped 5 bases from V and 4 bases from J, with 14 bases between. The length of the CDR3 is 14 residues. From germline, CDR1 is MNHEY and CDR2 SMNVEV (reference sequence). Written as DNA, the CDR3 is TGTGCCAGCAGTAAAAGTCAGGGCCTCTATGGCTACACCTTC. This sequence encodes CASSKSQGLYGYTF.

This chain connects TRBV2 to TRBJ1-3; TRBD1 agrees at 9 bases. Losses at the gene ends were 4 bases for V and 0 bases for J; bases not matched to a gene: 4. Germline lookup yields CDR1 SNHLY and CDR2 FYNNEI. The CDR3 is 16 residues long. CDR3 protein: CASSAGQGLSGNTIYF. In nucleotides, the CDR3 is TGTGCCAGCAGTGCGGGACAGGGACTCTCTGGAAACACCATATATTTT. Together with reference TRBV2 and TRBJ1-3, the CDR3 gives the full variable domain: EPEVTQTPSHQVTQMGQEVILRCVPISNHLYFYWYRQILGQKVEFLVSFYNNEISEKSEIFDDQFSVERPDGSNFTLKIRSTKLEDSAMYFCASSAGQGLSGNTIYFGEGSWLTVV.

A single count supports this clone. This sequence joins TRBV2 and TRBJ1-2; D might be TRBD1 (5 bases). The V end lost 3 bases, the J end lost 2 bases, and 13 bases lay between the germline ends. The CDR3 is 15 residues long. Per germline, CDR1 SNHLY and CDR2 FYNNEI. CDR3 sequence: CASSDVGGANYGYTF. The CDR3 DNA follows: TGTGCCAGCAGTGATGTAGGTGGGGCGAACTATGGCTACACCTTC.

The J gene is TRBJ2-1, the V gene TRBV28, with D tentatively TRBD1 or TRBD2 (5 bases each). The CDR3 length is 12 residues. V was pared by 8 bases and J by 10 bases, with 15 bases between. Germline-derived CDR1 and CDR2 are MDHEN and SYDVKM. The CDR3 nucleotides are TGTGCCAGCTCCGGACGGGGCCCGGAGCAGTTCTTC. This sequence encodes CASSGRGPEQFF. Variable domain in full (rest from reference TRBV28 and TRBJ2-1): DVKVTQSSRYLVKRTGEKVFLECVQDMDHENMFWYRQDPGLGLRLIYFSYDVKMKEKGDIPEGYSVSREKKERFSLILESASTNQTSMYLCASSGRGPEQFFGPGTRLTVL.

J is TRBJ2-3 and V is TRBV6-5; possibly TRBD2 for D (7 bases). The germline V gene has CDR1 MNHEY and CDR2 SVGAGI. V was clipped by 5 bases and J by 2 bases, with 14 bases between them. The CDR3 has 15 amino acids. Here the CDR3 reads CASSPRGRFTDTQYF. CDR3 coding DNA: TGTGCCAGCAGTCCGCGGGGGCGGTTCACAGATACGCAGTATTTT.

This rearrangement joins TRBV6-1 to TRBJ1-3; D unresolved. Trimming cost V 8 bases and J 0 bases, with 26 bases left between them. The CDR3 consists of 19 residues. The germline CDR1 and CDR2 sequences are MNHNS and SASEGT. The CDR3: CASSEVPGRLLSSGNTIYF. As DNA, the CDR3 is TGTGCCAGCTCTGAAGTCCCGGGCAGACTCTTAAGCTCTGGAAACACCATATATTTT.

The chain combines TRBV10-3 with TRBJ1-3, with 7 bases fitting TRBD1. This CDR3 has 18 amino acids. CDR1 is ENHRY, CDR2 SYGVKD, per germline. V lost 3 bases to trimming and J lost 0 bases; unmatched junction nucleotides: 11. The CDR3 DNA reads TGTGCCATCAGTGATTCCACGGGACAGCAAGTCTCTGGAAACACCATATATTTT. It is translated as CAISDSTGQQVSGNTIYF.

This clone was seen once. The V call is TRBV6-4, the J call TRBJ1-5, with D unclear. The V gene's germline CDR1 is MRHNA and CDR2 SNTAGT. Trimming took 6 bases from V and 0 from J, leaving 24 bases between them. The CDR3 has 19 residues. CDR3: CASSPQVRAIANSNQPQHF. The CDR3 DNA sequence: TGTGCCAGCAGCCCACAAGTTAGGGCGATAGCGAATAGCAATCAGCCCCAGCATTTT.

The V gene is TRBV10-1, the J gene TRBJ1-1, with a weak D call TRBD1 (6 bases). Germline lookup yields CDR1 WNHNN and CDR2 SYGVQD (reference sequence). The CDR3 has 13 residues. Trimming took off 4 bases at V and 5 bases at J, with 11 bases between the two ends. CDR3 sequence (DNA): TGCGCCAGCAGTGTGGGGGCTCGGACTGAAGCTTTCTTT. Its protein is CASSVGARTEAFF.

The CDR3 loop reads CASSYPGPLVEQYF. The CDR3 nucleotides are TGTGCCAGCAGTTATCCCGGGCCTCTGGTCGAGCAGTACTTC. V gene TRBV5-4 combines with J gene TRBJ2-7, with D uncertain. CDR1 is SGHNT and CDR2 is YYREEE in the germline V gene (reference sequence). The CDR3 consists of 14 residues. Trimming removed 5 bases at V and 6 bases at J, with 18 bases between. Together with reference TRBV5-4 and TRBJ2-7, the CDR3 gives the full variable domain: ETGVTQSPTHLIKTRGQQVTLRCSSQSGHNTVSWYQQALGQGPQFIFQYYREEENGRGNFPPRFSGLQFPNYSSELNVNALELDDSALYLCASSYPGPLVEQYFGPGTRLTVT.

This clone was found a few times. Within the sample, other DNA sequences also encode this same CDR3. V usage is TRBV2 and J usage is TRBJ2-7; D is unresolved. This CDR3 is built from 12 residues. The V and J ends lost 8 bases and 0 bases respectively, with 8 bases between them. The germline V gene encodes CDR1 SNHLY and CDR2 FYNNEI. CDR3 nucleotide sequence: TGTGCCAGCTCACTTACCTCCTACGAGCAGTACTTC. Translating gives CASSLTSYEQYF.

The CDR3 DNA reads TGCGCCAGCAGCCTAGGGACATACAATCAGCCCCAGCATTTT. Protein sequence: CASSLGTYNQPQHF. The chain has TRBV5-1 and TRBJ1-5, with D possibly being TRBD1 (6 bases). The CDR3 runs 14 residues. Germline-derived CDR1 and CDR2 are SGHRS and YFSETQ. Trimming removed 4 bases from V and 3 bases from J, with 11 bases in between.

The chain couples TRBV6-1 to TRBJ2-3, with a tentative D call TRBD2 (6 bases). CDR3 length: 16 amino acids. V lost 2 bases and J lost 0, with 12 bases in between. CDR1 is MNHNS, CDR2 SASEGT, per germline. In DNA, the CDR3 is TGTGCCAGCAGTGAATCGAAGGGACTGAGCACAGATACGCAGTATTTT. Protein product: CASSESKGLSTDTQYF.

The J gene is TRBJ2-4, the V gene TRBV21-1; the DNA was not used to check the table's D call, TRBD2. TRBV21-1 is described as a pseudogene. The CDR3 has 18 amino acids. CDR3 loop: CASSHGTASRLAKNIQYF. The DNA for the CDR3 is TGTGCCAGTTCCCACGGGACTGCGTCCCGATTAGCCAAAAACATTCAGTACTTC.

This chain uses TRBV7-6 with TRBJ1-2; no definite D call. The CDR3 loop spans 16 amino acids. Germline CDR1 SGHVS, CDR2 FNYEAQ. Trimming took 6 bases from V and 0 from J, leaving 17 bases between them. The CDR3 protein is CASSSAGGPANYGYTF. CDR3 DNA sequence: TGTGCCAGCAGTTCAGCGGGAGGCCCGGCTAACTATGGCTACACCTTC.

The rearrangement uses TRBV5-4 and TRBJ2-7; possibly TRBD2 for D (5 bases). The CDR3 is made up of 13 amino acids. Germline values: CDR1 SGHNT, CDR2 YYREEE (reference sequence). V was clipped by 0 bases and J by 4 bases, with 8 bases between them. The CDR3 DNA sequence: TGTGCCAGCAGCTTGGACCCGGGGTACGAGCAGTACTTC. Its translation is CASSLDPGYEQYF.